This entry describes one T cell receptor (beta chain). This sample is drawn from a study of blood T cell repertoires in COVID-19. Original handling: Nucleated cell counts were estimated from reference gene primer amplification. TCRdb's copy holds only in-frame clones and misses some; the assay was immunoSEQ multiplex PCR. V and J calls and clone size are as listed in that table; D and trimming were resolved from the DNA. Here the sample spans around 230,000 clones, over 70% being singletons. CDR1 and CDR2 from the germline V gene are KGHSH and LQKENI. The junction had 14 bases not matched to a gene; V was cut back by 4 bases and J by 13 bases. The CDR3 is made up of 14 amino acids.

The specimen sequenced was peripheral blood. The chain couples TRBV18 to TRBJ1-2; the match to TRBD1 covers 8 bases. The source is a man aged 40-55 years with acute or convalescent COVID-19. DNA of the CDR3: TGTGCCAGCTCACGCGACAGGGGCGGGCTTGTGTTCACCTTC. This translates into CASSRDRGGLVFTF.